This T cell receptor beta chain appears in the sequencing data of a study of T cell clonality in common variable immunodeficiency. TCRdb's copy holds only in-frame clones and misses some; the assay was immunoSEQ multiplex PCR. Recorded here are 35,000 or so clones, none singletons. V lost 7 bases, J lost 2 bases, and 3 bases stayed unmatched. Per the germline V gene, CDR1 is SGHNT and CDR2 is YYREEE (reference sequence). CDR3 length: 13 residues. This clone was seen at least ten times. The CDR3 extends 3 residues past the end of the read, so its final part is completed from the germline J gene. The clonotype was recovered from a person aged 18-70 years in good health. Sequencing was performed on peripheral blood mononuclear cells. The V call is TRBV5-4, the J call TRBJ2-1; TRBD1 matches 7 bases. This CDR3 is CASADRTYNEQFF. CDR3 bases read: TGTGCCAGCGCGGACAGGACCTACAATGAG.